Listed here is a single T cell receptor (beta chain). Measured with immunoSEQ multiplex PCR; TCRdb has only the in-frame clones, and not every one. Among more than 95,000 clones, 90% to 95% were seen once, and the ten largest hold 1.5% to 2%. These data originate in a study of siplizumab effects on memory and regulatory T cells. Input material: non-Treg CD4+ T cells sorted from blood. This TCR came from a human donor in good health.

The chain's CDR3 is CTSSQETSGGAFDTQYF. CDR3 sequence (DNA): TGCACCAGCAGCCAAGAGACTAGCGGGGGGGCTTTCGATACGCAGTATTTT. The genes are TRBV1 and TRBJ2-3; the D segment call TRBD2 is taken from the table without a DNA check. TRBV1 is annotated as a pseudogene. This CDR3 region has 17 residues.